This T cell receptor (beta chain) was documented in a study of blood T cell repertoires in COVID-19. Whole-study context: Italy, Spain and the United States were the sources of the convalescent and acute COVID-19 samples. From T cells, B-cell-depleted T cells, or PBMCs came the material, which was cDNA or gDNA.

CDR1 is MNHEY, CDR2 SVGAGI, per germline. V lost 6 bases and J lost 0, with 14 bases in between. CDR3 length: 15 amino acids. This clone was counted only a few times. In the original workflow: Amplification of reference gene primers was used by the study to estimate nucleated cell counts. The assay was immunoSEQ multiplex PCR, and TCRdb's table has in-frame clones only and misses some. The V and J calls and clone size come from that table; D and trimming were worked out from the DNA. The repertoire includes about 120,000 clones, roughly 79% of them detected once, and around 9.3% sits in the top ten. The chain combines TRBV6-5 with TRBJ1-1; tentative D call: TRBD1 (5 bases). The clonotype originates from a human donor in a cohort sampled during active COVID-19. The sample comprised peripheral blood. CDR3 nucleotides: TGTGCCAGCAGGGGAATGGCAGGGCTGAACACTGAAGCTTTCTTT. Translating it yields CASRGMAGLNTEAFF.